This T cell receptor beta chain was recorded in a study of cytomegalovirus exposure and HLA in healthy donors. The primer mix had 60 Vbeta and 13 Jbeta primers. Assay: immunoSEQ multiplex PCR; the TCRdb copy retains only in-frame clones and omits some. The sample records roughly 100,000 clones, over 80% being singletons. Study conclusions and caveats: Presence/absence analyses assumed roughly uniform sequencing depth across donors. Later on, a genetic analysis was performed. It linked a missense variant in DCLRE1C with V- and J-gene trimming of TCR beta. It was reported that the classifier diagnosed cytomegalovirus status with high specificity and sensitivity in both the original and validation cohorts. HLA allele associations emerged for about 16,000 TCR beta sequences in a later analysis, at 0.05 false discovery rate.

This clone has only one observation. What it binds is unknown. CDR3 length: 16 amino acids. V dropped 3 bases and J dropped 3 bases, with 16 bases sitting between them. Germline V lookup: CDR1 SGHNT, CDR2 YYREEE (reference sequence). The specimen sequenced was PBMCs. This sequence joins TRBV5-4 and TRBJ2-1, with a tentative D call TRBD2 (6 bases). The TCR comes from a man aged 35 to 55 in good health and CMV-seronegative. CDR3 nucleotide sequence: TGTGCCAGCAGCTCAATGGGCGGGCGGGGCTACAATGAGCAGTTCTTC. Translated: CASSSMGGRGYNEQFF.